This T cell receptor (beta chain) was identified in a study of CD8 T cells in Susac syndrome. Overall study: Active disease was present in roughly 6 of the sequenced Susac syndrome patients, and remission in about eight.

Reverse transcription of about 0.45 to 1 ug RNA was performed with random hexamers. The method of amplification for TCR beta CDR3 was immunoSEQ multiplex PCR, covering 54 Vbeta and 13 Jbeta. A single record per CDR3 protein comes from TCRdb applying MiXCR to the immunoSEQ multiplex PCR reads. The sample has about 240,000 distinct CDR3 sequences; about 96% are singletons. A remark on this clonotype: Its specificity is not known.

CDR1 MDHEN and CDR2 SYDVKM come from the germline V gene. Deletions cut 1 base from V and 10 bases from J, with 16 bases between. The CDR3 runs 14 residues. General study findings and limits: Only a relatively small number of individuals were included in the TCR sequencing and HLA analysis. The authors found no clonal expansion in Susac syndrome CD4+ T cell repertoires.

Material for sequencing was CD4+ T cells from PBMCs. The receptor comes from a human donor with Susac syndrome. This chain links TRBV28 with TRBJ1-2; a possible D gene is TRBD1 (5 bases). The CDR3 bases are TGTGCCAGCAGTTTATTCAGGGTAGGATTGGTCTACACCTTC. Its protein is CASSLFRVGLVYTF.